This T cell receptor beta chain was found in a study of blood T cell repertoires in COVID-19. Study background: Sources were T cells, B-cell-depleted T cells, or PBMCs; the material itself was cDNA or gDNA.

As handled by the study authors: Reference gene primers were amplified, and this amplification served to estimate nucleated cell counts. Libraries were prepared by immunoSEQ multiplex PCR; TCRdb keeps only in-frame clonotypes and omits some of them. That table gives V, J and clone size, and the DNA gave D and trimming. The profile shows about 200,000 clones, 89% of them singletons. The CDR3 loop spans 15 amino acids. Looked up from germline, CDR1 is SGHAT and CDR2 is FQNNGV. With 6 bases clipped from V and 9 bases from J, the junction kept 11 bases outside the gene matches. This TCR derives from a woman aged 35 to 49 with acute or convalescent COVID-19. Source material: peripheral blood. The chain combines TRBV11-2 with TRBJ2-7, with 13 bases aligning to TRBD2. CDR3 coding DNA: TGTGCCAGCAGTACTAGCGGGGGGGCTATCACCCGGCAGTACGTC. It yields the protein CASSTSGGAITRQYV.